This T cell receptor (beta chain) was sequenced during a study of T cells in Graves' hyperthyroidism and ophthalmopathy. Overall study findings and caveats: Ophthalmopathy and stable hyperthyroidism were separated by a 13 V-J model.

With V trimmed by 4 bases and J by 10 bases, 9 bases remained unmatched. The CDR3 length is 14 residues. The germline V gene has CDR1 GTSNPN and CDR2 SVGIG (reference sequence). Lactation, pregnancy, other autoimmune disease or uncontrolled infection excluded patients. Diagnosing involved the use of clinical symptoms, serum thyroxine and TRAb, thyroid ultrasound and orbital computed tomography. As concerns this clonotype: Its antigen is unidentified.

RNA transcripts yielded amplified TCR beta CDR3 regions. The TCR CDR3 first-round RT-PCR relied on the HTBI primer set. MiXCR, run by TCRdb on the multiplex PCR reads, gives a single entry per CDR3 protein. The table includes 500,000 to 600,000 distinct CDR3 sequences, about 45% detected once. The receptor was isolated from an adult woman with Graves' disease, either hyperthyroidism or ophthalmopathy (not recorded which). Source material: peripheral blood or thyroid tissue (not recorded which). The rearrangement uses TRBV30 and TRBJ1-6; 8 positions match TRBD1. The CDR3 DNA is TGTGCCTGGACCGACGGACAGGGAACCTCACCCCTCCACTTT. Its translation: CAWTDGQGTSPLHF.